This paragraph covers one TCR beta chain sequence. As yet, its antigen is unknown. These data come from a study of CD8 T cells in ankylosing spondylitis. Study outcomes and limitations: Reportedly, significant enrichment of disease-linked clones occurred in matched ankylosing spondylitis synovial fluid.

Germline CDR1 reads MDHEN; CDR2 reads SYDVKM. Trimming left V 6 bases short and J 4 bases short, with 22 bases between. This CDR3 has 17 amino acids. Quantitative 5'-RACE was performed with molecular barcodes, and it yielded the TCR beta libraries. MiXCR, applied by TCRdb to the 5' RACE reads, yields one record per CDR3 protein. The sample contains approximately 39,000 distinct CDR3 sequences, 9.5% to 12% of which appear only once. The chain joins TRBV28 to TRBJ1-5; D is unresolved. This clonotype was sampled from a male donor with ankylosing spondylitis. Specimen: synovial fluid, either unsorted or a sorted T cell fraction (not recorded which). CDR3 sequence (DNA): TGTGCCAGCAGGTTACTCCAGGACTGGGGAGGTAATCAGCCCCAGCATTTT. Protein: CASRLLQDWGGNQPQHF. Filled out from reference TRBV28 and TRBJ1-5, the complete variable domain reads DVKVTQSSRYLVKRTGEKVFLECVQDMDHENMFWYRQDPGLGLRLIYFSYDVKMKEKGDIPEGYSVSREKKERFSLILESASTNQTSMYLCASRLLQDWGGNQPQHFGDGTRLSIL.